These T cell receptor beta chains were read from a single sample in a study of CD8 T cells in Susac syndrome. TCRdb reprocessed the immunoSEQ multiplex PCR reads via MiXCR and lists one record per CDR3 protein. The data show roughly 120,000 distinct CDR3 sequences, 90% to 95% seen once. The sequencing sample was made of CD4+ T cells from PBMCs. These receptors all come from a human donor with multiple sclerosis. Each CDR3 is given with its conserved first and last residue. D genes are given only for firm matches. Part of the rows lack a size; the others show once, few, many or a class for expanded clones.

. | TRBD1 | TRBJ1-2 | TRBV2 | CASSEPGQGNYGYTF | TGTGCCAGCAGTGAGCCGGGACAGGGGAACTATGGCTACACCTTC
. | TRBD1 | TRBJ1-4 | TRBV2 | CAGWDRRNEKLFF | TGTGCCGGTTGGGACAGGAGAAATGAAAAACTGTTTTTT
. | . | TRBJ1-1 | TRBV2 | CASSGQTNTEAFF | TGTGCCAGCAGTGGACAGACGAACACTGAAGCTTTCTTT
. | TRBD2 | TRBJ2-1 | TRBV30 | CAWSRGRGFNDEQFF | TGTGCCTGGAGCCGGGGGAGGGGATTCAATGATGAGCAGTTCTTC
. | TRBD1 | TRBJ2-6 | TRBV10-3 | CAADPGTEYSGANVLTF | TGTGCCGCTGACCCCGGGACAGAGTACTCTGGGGCCAACGTCCTGACTTTC
. | . | TRBJ1-5 | TRBV6-1 | CASIWAYGNQPQHF | TGTGCCAGCATATGGGCTTATGGCAATCAGCCCCAGCATTTT
. | . | TRBJ2-3 | TRBV20-1 | CSAPYSTDTQYF | TGCAGTGCCCCCTATTCAACAGATACGCAGTATTTT
. | . | TRBJ1-4 | TRBV7-8 | CASSLGNEKLFF | TGTGCCAGCAGCTTGGGTAATGAAAAACTGTTTTTT
. | . | TRBJ2-5 | TRBV29-1 | CSANRGGGKETQYF | TGCAGCGCCAACAGGGGAGGAGGAAAAGAGACCCAGTACTTC
. | TRBD1 | TRBJ2-5 | TRBV5-6 | CASSRSGQVQETQYF | TGTGCCAGCAGCCGCAGCGGACAGGTTCAAGAGACCCAGTACTTC
once | . | TRBJ2-3 | TRBV3-1 | CASSLRGYTDTQYF | TGTGCCAGCAGCCTACGGGGGTACACAGATACGCAGTATTTT
once | . | TRBJ2-5 | TRBV30 | CAWSGGDPETQYF | TGTGCCTGGAGTGGGGGGGATCCAGAGACCCAGTACTTC